One T cell receptor beta chain is described in this entry. It lacks a known antigen. Per-base quality was not reported, and no clone a single base away is much larger than it. The CDR3 spans 13 residues, from the cysteine through the phenylalanine. The entry retains the CDR3 DNA only, 39 bases that are in frame from base 1. Trimming accounts for 3 bases at V and 9 bases at J, while the number of junction bases matched to no gene is 2. The germline V gene yields SGHDT for CDR1 and YYEEEE for CDR2. These data come from a study of CD8 T cells in Susac syndrome (dated by TCRdb to the late 2010s). In terms of the full investigation: Repertoire sequencing was used to test whether CD8+ T cell activation and differentiation in Susac syndrome was antigen driven. The clonality of the CD8+ T cell repertoire was compared across approximately twelve healthy donors, some 14 Susac syndrome patients and fewer than 16 multiple sclerosis patients. General study outcomes and caveats: The number of individuals in the TCR sequencing and HLA analysis was acknowledged as relatively small.

RNA was extracted using the RNeasy kit, and 0.5 to 1 microgram was reverse transcribed with random hexamers. The immunoSEQ multiplex PCR assay, covering 54 Vbeta and 13 Jbeta segments, was used to amplify TCR beta CDR3 regions. PCR amplification bias was corrected by using a synthetic template baseline for primer optimization and computational correction. In the source study's methods: Reads were annotated to V, D and J genes per IMGT and analyzed with immunoSEQ Analyzer, keeping only productive sequences. Clonality was computed as one minus Shannon entropy normalized by log2 of the number of productive unique sequences. For each patient and control, public and private clones were evaluated within the 100 most prevalent clones. A clone was defined as Susac-specific if it was absent from the healthy and MS cohorts, from approximately 980 published viral clones and from other ImmuneACCESS disease sequences. TCRdb trimmed public reads at Q25 via fastp, called clones via MiXCR and kept in-frame beta chains. Records with the same CDR3 protein are collapsed into one entry carrying the most frequent genes and DNA. Clone size and V and J calls follow TCRdb, not the original study. Counted in this sample were 50,000 or so distinct CDR3 sequences; approximately 92% of them appeared once. The ten largest make up about 0.41% of the sample.

Peripheral blood CD8+ and CD4+ T cells from healthy donors, Susac syndrome patients and multiple sclerosis patients were profiled by high-throughput TCR beta sequencing. The healthy donors served as controls matched for age and sex. Bulk CD8+ and CD4+ T cells were purified by magnetic negative isolation, whereas CD8+ TEMRA cells were enriched by FACS. Blood was collected in EDTA tubes and processed within 24 hours, with PBMCs isolated through density gradient centrifugation. PBMCs intended for TCR sequencing were cryopreserved in liquid nitrogen and were subsequently thawed in a 37 degrees C water bath. A purity of at least 90% was achieved for sorted or isolated CD4+, CD8+ and CD8+ TEMRA cells.

The sequence is built from TRBV5-6 and TRBJ2-1, and 11 bases in between align with TRBD1. This clonotype was obtained from a human donor in good health. The sequenced sample consisted of CD8+ T cells from PBMCs. The CDR3 region: CASSWTGGGEQFF. The bases read TGTGCCAGCAGCTGGACAGGGGGCGGTGAGCAGTTCTTC.